A single sample gave rise to the 20 T cell receptor beta chains below, sequenced in a study of vaccination and CD4 T cells after COVID-19. Sample treatment: approximately 9-day PBMC culture with coronavirus spike peptide pools or control peptides (ViraFEST assay). The Oncomine TCR Beta short-read assay generated sequence data from the DNA of cultured CD4+ T cells. A single record per CDR3 protein comes from TCRdb applying MiXCR to the PCR reads. In the table there are a few thousand distinct CDR3 sequences, 45% of which are singletons. These receptors' targets are unknown. The specimen sequenced was CD4+ T cells from blood, cultured in vitro. These receptors were collected from a human donor who had recovered from COVID-19.

The V call is TRBV5-8, the J call TRBJ2-7; D gene ambiguous. Germline V lookup: CDR1 SGHTS, CDR2 YDEGEE. CDR3 length equals 12 residues. The germline V and J ends were trimmed by 1 base and 11 bases, with 13 bases remaining between them. The CDR3 DNA follows: TGTGCCAGCAGCTTGAATCGTGACACGGAGTACTTC. Amino acid sequence: CASSLNRDTEYF.

The chain is built from TRBV15 and TRBJ1-5; 7 bases are shared with TRBD1. The germline gives CDR1 LNHNV, CDR2 YYDKDF (reference sequence). Losses at the gene ends were 3 bases for V and 5 bases for J; bases not matched to a gene: 10. The CDR3 loop spans 16 amino acids. In DNA form, the CDR3 reads TGTGCCACCAGCAGGCCACAGACAGGGCGTTATCAGCCCCAGCATTTT. Residues: CATSRPQTGRYQPQHF. Supplemented by reference TRBV15 and TRBJ1-5, the full variable domain reads DAMVIQNPRYQVTQFGKPVTLSCSQTLNHNVMYWYQQKSSQAPKLLFHYYDKDFNNEADTPDNFQSRRPNTSFCFLDIRSPGLGDTAMYLCATSRPQTGRYQPQHFGDGTRLSIL.

This clonotype was counted a few times. The CDR3 DNA sequence: TGTGCCAGCAGTTATCGGAGCCCGACAGGGGAAGAGACCCAGTACTTC. Its translation: CASSYRSPTGEETQYF. V is TRBV25-1 and J is TRBJ2-5, with 8 bases fitting TRBD1. CDR3 length: 16 residues. With V trimmed by 5 bases and J by 3 bases, 11 bases remained unmatched. CDR1 MGHDK and CDR2 SYGVNS come from the germline V gene.

This clonotype was picked up a small number of times. The CDR3 protein is CASRRTNQPQHF. For the CDR3, the DNA is TGTGCCAGCAGACGGACCAATCAGCCCCAGCATTTT. The genes are TRBV2 and TRBJ1-5; D not resolved. This CDR3 has 12 amino acids. V was clipped by 6 bases and J by 3 bases, with 6 bases between them. Looked up from germline, CDR1 is SNHLY and CDR2 is FYNNEI.

This clonotype was seen a few times. CDR3 DNA sequence: TGTGCCAGCAGCAAGCAGGGACTAGCGGGCCACTACGAGCAGTACTTC. Translated, it gives CASSKQGLAGHYEQYF. V usage is TRBV21-1 and J usage is TRBJ2-7; the table's D call of TRBD2 was not tested on the DNA. TRBV21-1 is tagged as a pseudogene. This CDR3 has 16 residues.

The chain couples TRBV11-2 to TRBJ1-4, with 7 bases aligning to TRBD1. V shed 5 bases, J shed 5 bases, and the junction held 11 bases outside the gene matches. CDR3 length: 16 amino acids. CDR1 SGHAT and CDR2 FQNNGV come from the germline V gene. The DNA for the CDR3 is TGTGCCAGCAGCCTCGGTAGGGGACAGAGGAATGAAAAACTGTTTTTT. Residues: CASSLGRGQRNEKLFF.

The CDR3 loop reads CAIRGTSGRPDTQYF. The CDR3 DNA follows: TGTGCCATCAGGGGAACTAGCGGGAGGCCGGATACGCAGTATTTT. The rearrangement joins TRBV10-3 to TRBJ2-3; TRBD2 matches 12 bases. V gave up 6 bases and J gave up 6 bases; unmatched junction bases: 7. The CDR3 spans 15 residues. The germline gives CDR1 ENHRY, CDR2 SYGVKD.

This clonotype was recorded a few times. V gene TRBV20-1 combines with J gene TRBJ1-2; 7 bases are a match to TRBD1. V gave up 6 bases and J gave up 5 bases; unmatched junction bases: 3. Germline assignment: CDR1 DFQATT and CDR2 SNEGSKA (reference sequence). There are 11 residues in the CDR3. For the CDR3, the DNA is TGCAGTGCCCAACAGGGGTATGGCTACACCTTC. It is translated as CSAQQGYGYTF.

The CDR3 protein is CASSLGGGYYNEQFF. For the CDR3, the DNA is TGTGCCAGCAGCTTAGGCGGCGGATACTACAATGAGCAGTTCTTC. V is TRBV7-8 and J is TRBJ2-1; no definite D call. V was trimmed by 1 base and J by 3 bases, leaving 10 bases between them. CDR3 length: 15 residues. CDR1 is SGHVS, CDR2 FQNEAQ, per germline.

Only one count was recorded for this clonotype. The chain combines TRBV2 with TRBJ1-3; TRBD1 might be the D (5 bases). The CDR3 sequence is 17 residues long. Germline assignment: CDR1 SNHLY and CDR2 FYNNEI. The V and J ends lost 3 bases and 0 bases respectively, with 15 bases between them. CDR3: CASSDSGILGSGNTIYF. The CDR3 DNA reads as TGTGCCAGCAGTGATTCAGGGATACTCGGCTCTGGAAACACCATATATTTT.

This clonotype showed up just a few times. This chain uses TRBV24-1 with TRBJ1-1; possible D gene TRBD1, 5 bases. This CDR3 is 16 amino acids long. V was shortened by 9 bases and J by 3 bases, with 22 bases between the two germline ends. Germline assignment: CDR1 KGHDR and CDR2 SFDVKD. CDR3 in amino acids: CATRKSHGGVDTEAFF. Written as DNA, the CDR3 is TGTGCCACCCGCAAAAGCCACGGGGGTGTGGACACTGAAGCTTTCTTT.

J is TRBJ2-3 and V is TRBV6-2 or TRBV6-3; 7 bases agree with TRBD2. The germline V gene has CDR1 MNHEY and CDR2 SVGEGT. The CDR3 totals 16 residues. V was pared by 10 bases and J by 7 bases, with 20 bases of the junction left unmatched. In DNA, the CDR3 is TGTGCCAACACCAACGGTGACGGGGGGAGTAGAAATACGCAGTATTTT. Its protein is CANTNGDGGSRNTQYF.

CDR3 sequence (DNA): TGTGCCAGCTCACCCCTTACAGGGGGACGAGAGACCCAGTACTTC. It translates to CASSPLTGGRETQYF. The rearrangement links TRBV18 to TRBJ2-5; 8 positions match TRBD1. The germline CDR1 and CDR2 sequences are KGHSH and LQKENI. V gave up 3 bases and J gave up 4 bases; unmatched junction bases: 7. The CDR3 totals 15 residues.

This chain connects TRBV6-1 to TRBJ2-7; D remains unclear. This CDR3 has 13 amino acids. Trimming left V 3 bases short and J 0 bases short, with 6 bases between. Looked up from germline, CDR1 is MNHNS and CDR2 is SASEGT. This CDR3 reads CASSETLSYEQYF. Here the CDR3 DNA reads TGTGCCAGCAGTGAGACACTCTCCTACGAGCAGTACTTC.

This clonotype was observed a single time. In DNA form, the CDR3 reads TGTGCCAGCTCACCTAACACAGGGAACAATTCACCCCTCCACTTT. It yields the protein CASSPNTGNNSPLHF. This chain links TRBV18 with TRBJ1-6, with D tentatively TRBD1 (6 bases). V was shortened by 3 bases and J by 7 bases, with 13 bases between the two germline ends. Germline lookup yields CDR1 KGHSH and CDR2 LQKENI. The CDR3 has 15 amino acids.

The chain links TRBV19 to TRBJ1-2; D gene ambiguous. CDR1 is LNHDA, CDR2 SQIVND, per germline (reference sequence). The CDR3 runs to 13 residues. V lost 6 bases and J lost 3, with 11 bases in between. As DNA, the CDR3 is TGTGCCAGTAGCAGGACGGGTTACTATGGCTACACCTTC. Translation gives CASSRTGYYGYTF.

This clonotype was detected once. The chain is built from TRBV7-3 and TRBJ2-1, with TRBD2 matching over 7 bases. The CDR3 has 15 amino acids. The germline V gene has CDR1 SGHTA and CDR2 FQGTGA. The trim removed 2 bases at V and 3 bases at J, leaving 4 bases unmatched. As DNA, the CDR3 is TGTGCCAGCAGCTTACAGCCTAGCGGCTACAATGAGCAGTTCTTC. It encodes CASSLQPSGYNEQFF.

In this sample, this clonotype is medium-sized. The rearrangement uses TRBV9 and TRBJ2-1; D not resolved. The CDR3 has 12 amino acids. Germline V gene sequence: CDR1 SGDLS, CDR2 YYNGEE. The ends were cut back, 0 bases at V and 3 bases at J, with 1 base in the middle. CDR3 bases: TGTGCCAGCAGCGTAGGCTACAATGAGCAGTTCTTC. As protein: CASSVGYNEQFF. Full variable domain (rest looked up from reference TRBV9 and TRBJ2-1): DSGVTQTPKHLITATGQRVTLRCSPRSGDLSVYWYQQSLDQGLQFLIQYYNGEERAKGNILERFSAQQFPDLHSELNLSSLELGDSALYFCASSVGYNEQFFGPGTRLTVL.

The chain links TRBV6-1 to TRBJ1-6; 10 bases are shared with TRBD1. The trim removed 3 bases at V and 7 bases at J, leaving 9 bases unmatched. In germline, CDR1 is MNHNS, CDR2 SASEGT. The CDR3 has 17 residues. CDR3 in amino acids: CASSDFRDRGRNSPLHF. The CDR3, as DNA: TGTGCCAGCAGTGATTTTCGGGACAGGGGACGCAATTCACCCCTCCACTTT.

CDR3 loop: CSALLIDRGVGYTF. CDR3 sequence (DNA): TGCAGTGCTCTCCTTATAGACAGGGGGGTTGGCTACACCTTC. The J gene is TRBJ1-2, the V gene TRBV20-1; 9 positions agree with TRBD1. The CDR3 consists of 14 residues. The germline CDR1 and CDR2 sequences are DFQATT and SNEGSKA (reference sequence). The V segment lost 5 bases and the J segment 7 bases; nucleotides outside the gene matches: 11.